The table lists the clone carrying this T cell receptor beta chain with a few counts. The target antigen is unknown. TCRdb reprocessed the RT-PCR reads via MiXCR and lists one record per CDR3 protein. This sample yields over 750,000 distinct CDR3 sequences, of which about 20% are seen a single time; 9.5% to 13% belongs to the top ten. Losses at the gene ends were 6 bases for V and 4 bases for J; bases not matched to a gene: 4. This CDR3 is 13 amino acids long. Germline V CDR1 and CDR2: ENHRY, SYGVKD. The sample is drawn from a study of response to subunit inactivated influenza vaccine. Overall study results and limits: Researchers suggested that each seasonal influenza vaccination recruits few new T cells.

The sample consisted of PBMCs from blood, taken 4 to 6 days after vaccination. The V and J genes are TRBV10-3 and TRBJ1-1; 8 bases map to TRBD1. The source is a man over 45 who received an inactivated influenza vaccine. The CDR3 spells CAIREQGGTEAFF. CDR3 in DNA: TGTGCCATCAGGGAACAGGGGGGCACTGAAGCTTTCTTT.